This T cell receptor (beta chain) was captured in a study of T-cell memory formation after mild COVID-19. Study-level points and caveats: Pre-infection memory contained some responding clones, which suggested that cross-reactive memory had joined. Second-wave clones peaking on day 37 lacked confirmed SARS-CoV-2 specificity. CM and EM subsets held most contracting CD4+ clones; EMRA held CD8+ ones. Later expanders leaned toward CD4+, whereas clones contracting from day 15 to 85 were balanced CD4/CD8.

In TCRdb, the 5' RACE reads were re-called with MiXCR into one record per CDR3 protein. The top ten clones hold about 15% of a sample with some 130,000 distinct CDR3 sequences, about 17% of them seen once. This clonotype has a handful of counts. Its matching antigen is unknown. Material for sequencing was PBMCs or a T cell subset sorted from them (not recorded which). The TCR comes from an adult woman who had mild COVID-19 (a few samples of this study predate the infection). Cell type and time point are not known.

The CDR3: CASSLGGRADTGELFF. DNA of the CDR3: TGTGCCAGCAGCTTGGGCGGGAGGGCGGACACCGGGGAGCTGTTTTTT. The chain carries TRBV11-2 and TRBJ2-2, with TRBD2 matching over 9 bases. The V segment lost 3 bases and the J segment 3 bases; nucleotides outside the gene matches: 5. Per the germline V gene, CDR1 is SGHAT and CDR2 is FQNNGV. The CDR3 has 16 amino acids.